The 9 T cell receptor beta chains presented below share a single source sample, sequenced in a study of blood T cell repertoires in COVID-19. Data came from immunoSEQ multiplex PCR; TCRdb stores just in-frame clones and leaves some out. Of some 200,000 clones listed, 65% to 85% are singletons. The sample taken for sequencing was PBMCs or T cells enriched from blood (not recorded which). The receptors here all came from a woman between 40 and 55 years old with acute COVID-19.

V and J are TRBV27 and TRBJ1-2, with D possibly matching TRBD1 (5 bases). CDR3 size: 15 residues. Germline V gene sequence: CDR1 MNHEY, CDR2 SMNVEV (reference sequence). Trimming pared 1 base from V and 4 bases from J, leaving 13 bases between. The CDR3 bases are TGTGCCAGCAGTTTATTTGAAGGGGCGCGCTATGGCTACACCTTC. Protein product: CASSLFEGARYGYTF.

This clone was seen a single time. The chain combines TRBV7-3 with TRBJ2-7; 10 nucleotides line up with TRBD2. The V segment lost 0 bases and the J segment 3 bases; nucleotides outside the gene matches: 2. Per the germline V gene, CDR1 is SGHTA and CDR2 is FQGTGA. The CDR3 is 15 residues long. In DNA form, the CDR3 reads TGTGCCAGCAGCTTAACTAGCGGGGGGAACTACGAGCAGTACTTC. Residues: CASSLTSGGNYEQYF.

The chain uses TRBV5-1 and TRBJ2-7, with TRBD1 as a possible D gene (7 bases). Looked up from germline, CDR1 is SGHRS and CDR2 is YFSETQ. The CDR3 totals 15 residues. The germline V and J ends were trimmed by 0 bases and 3 bases, with 13 bases remaining between them. The CDR3 coding sequence is TGCGCCAGCAGCTTGGGGAGGGGACAGAGCTACGAGCAGTACTTC. It encodes CASSLGRGQSYEQYF.

This chain uses TRBV6-2 or TRBV6-3 with TRBJ2-7, with 9 bases fitting TRBD2. This CDR3 contains 15 residues. V trimming: 4 bases; J trimming: 4 bases; junction bases outside the gene matches: 8. Germline V CDR1 and CDR2: MNHEY, SVGEGT. CDR3 nucleotides: TGTGCCAGCAGTTCCCCGGGACTAGCTAATTACGAGCAGTACTTC. Translated: CASSSPGLANYEQYF.

The rearrangement links TRBV19 to TRBJ2-5; D is undetermined. V shed 4 bases and J shed 5 bases, with 11 bases lying between them. This CDR3 comprises 13 residues. Germline V gene sequence: CDR1 LNHDA, CDR2 SQIVND (reference sequence). The CDR3 spells CASSKSRAETQYF. CDR3 nucleotide sequence: TGTGCCAGTAGTAAATCGCGAGCGGAGACCCAGTACTTC.

This chain links TRBV9 with TRBJ1-2; perhaps TRBD1 as D (6 bases). Trimming took off 0 bases at V and 8 bases at J, with 23 bases between the two ends. CDR3 length: 17 amino acids. Germline loops: CDR1 SGDLS, CDR2 YYNGEE. The CDR3 protein is CASSVGFGQLVVGGYTF. CDR3 in DNA: TGTGCCAGCAGCGTAGGTTTCGGACAGTTGGTCGTGGGCGGCTACACCTTC.

There are a few counts of this clone. This sequence joins TRBV2 and TRBJ1-1, with TRBD1 identical over 9 bases. Trimming removed 5 bases from V and 8 bases from J; junction bases left unmatched: 3. Germline V gene data show CDR1 as SNHLY and CDR2 as FYNNEI. CDR3 length: 12 residues. For the CDR3, the DNA is TGTGCCAGCAGTCGGACAGGGGAAGAAGCTTTCTTT. It codes for CASSRTGEEAFF. The full variable domain, with the rest looked up from reference TRBV2 and TRBJ1-1, is EPEVTQTPSHQVTQMGQEVILRCVPISNHLYFYWYRQILGQKVEFLVSFYNNEISEKSEIFDDQFSVERPDGSNFTLKIRSTKLEDSAMYFCASSRTGEEAFFGQGTRLTVV.

V gene TRBV30 combines with J gene TRBJ1-6; D is perhaps TRBD1 (5 bases). V shed 0 bases and J shed 1 base, with 10 bases lying between them. This CDR3 region has 16 residues. In germline, CDR1 is GTSNPN, CDR2 SVGIG (reference sequence). CDR3 sequence: CAWSVIGGSYNSPLHF. CDR3 bases: TGTGCCTGGAGTGTTATCGGGGGATCCTATAATTCACCCCTCCACTTT.

V gene TRBV30 combines with J gene TRBJ1-4; D might be TRBD1 (6 bases). The V and J ends lost 7 bases and 0 bases respectively, with 9 bases between them. CDR3 size: 13 residues. Per the germline V gene, CDR1 is GTSNPN and CDR2 is SVGIG (reference sequence). CDR3 nucleotides: TGTGCCTTGGGGGCTTCAACTAATGAAAAACTGTTTTTT. The encoded protein is CALGASTNEKLFF. Full variable domain (missing parts from reference TRBV30 and TRBJ1-4): SQTIHQWPATLVQPVGSPLSLECTVEGTSNPNLYWYRQAAGRGLQLLFYSVGIGQISSEVPQNLSASRPQDRQFILSSKKLLLSDSGFYLCALGASTNEKLFFGSGTQLSVL.